The 31 T cell receptor beta chains presented below share a single source sample, sequenced in a study of cytomegalovirus exposure and HLA in healthy donors. PCR was performed using 60 Vbeta and 13 Jbeta primers. Method: immunoSEQ multiplex PCR; TCRdb's copy keeps in-frame clones and lacks some. The repertoire holds approximately 130,000 clones, with 77% as singletons. The sample comprised PBMCs. These receptors were collected from a man between 18 and 29 years old in good health and CMV-seropositive.

This chain links TRBV28 with TRBJ2-3; TRBD2 matches at 8 bases. This CDR3 region has 16 residues. V shed 11 bases, J shed 0 bases, and the junction held 13 bases outside the gene matches. Germline CDR1 and CDR2: MDHEN and SYDVKM. The CDR3: CASTSRGGSSTDTQYF. The CDR3 DNA sequence: TGTGCCTCCACATCTCGGGGGGGAAGTAGCACAGATACGCAGTATTTT.

The chain links TRBV7-8 to TRBJ2-3; D gene uncertain. V was pared by 6 bases and J by 3 bases, with 4 bases between. The germline V gene has CDR1 SGHVS and CDR2 FQNEAQ. This CDR3 has 11 amino acids. CDR3 bases: TGTGCCAGCAGTTCTACAGATACGCAGTATTTT. Translated: CASSSTDTQYF.

The chain joins TRBV2 to TRBJ1-1; D unclear. V was cut by 3 bases and J by 0 bases, with 8 bases left in between. The CDR3 spans 14 residues. The germline V gene has CDR1 SNHLY and CDR2 FYNNEI. CDR3 in amino acids: CASSESRLNTEAFF. CDR3 coding DNA: TGTGCCAGCAGTGAGTCACGGTTGAACACTGAAGCTTTCTTT.

This clone was detected once. The genes are TRBV2 and TRBJ1-1; D not certain. The CDR3 length is 15 residues. Trimming removed 4 bases from V and 1 base from J, with 13 bases in between. Germline assignment: CDR1 SNHLY and CDR2 FYNNEI. CDR3 sequence: CASSVLSRGNTEAFF. For the CDR3, the DNA is TGTGCCAGCAGTGTGCTAAGTCGGGGGAACACTGAAGCTTTCTTT.

This chain uses TRBV5-6 with TRBJ2-3, with D maybe TRBD2 (5 bases). Trimming shortened V by 0 bases and J by 0 bases, and 8 bases separated the two germline ends. Germline V CDR1 and CDR2: SGHDT, YYEEEE. This CDR3 comprises 15 residues. CDR3 coding DNA: TGTGCCAGCAGCTTGGGAGGGCATAGCACAGATACGCAGTATTTT. It encodes CASSLGGHSTDTQYF.

The CDR3 coding sequence is TGTGCCAGCAGTTTATTGGAGCCTGAGCAGTTCTTC. The encoded protein is CASSLLEPEQFF. The V call is TRBV28, the J call TRBJ2-1; no clear D gene. The CDR3 is 12 residues long. The germline gives CDR1 MDHEN, CDR2 SYDVKM. The V and J ends lost 1 base and 9 bases respectively, with 7 bases between them.

This chain connects TRBV5-1 to TRBJ1-1; D gene uncertain. CDR3 length: 15 amino acids. V was clipped by 3 bases and J by 1 base, with 13 bases between them. Germline CDR1 is SGHRS and CDR2 is YFSETQ. The CDR3, as DNA: TGCGCCAGCAGCTCCCCCCCCGAGGGGAACACTGAAGCTTTCTTT. Amino acid sequence: CASSSPPEGNTEAFF.

The rearrangement links TRBV11-3 to TRBJ2-1, with 8 bases fitting TRBD1. The ends lost 6 bases at V and 6 bases at J; junction bases unmatched: 10. The CDR3 totals 15 residues. Germline CDR1 and CDR2: SGHNT and YENEEA. The CDR3 DNA follows: TGTGCCAGCAGTTCAGGACAGGGTGGTACCAATGAGCAGTTCTTC. It translates to CASSSGQGGTNEQFF. The whole variable domain, filled in from reference TRBV11-3 and TRBJ2-1, reads EAGVVQSPRYKIIEKKQPVAFWCNPISGHNTLYWYLQNLGQGPELLIRYENEEAVDDSQLPKDRFSAERLKGVDSTLKIQPAELGDSAVYLCASSSGQGGTNEQFFGPGTRLTVL.

V usage is TRBV5-6 and J usage is TRBJ2-7; 10 bases are shared with TRBD1. This CDR3 has 13 residues. The germline V gene has CDR1 SGHDT and CDR2 YYEEEE. Trimming at V came to 5 bases and at J to 6 bases, leaving 5 bases not matched to a gene. CDR3 residues: CASSHGTGVEQYF. The CDR3 DNA reads as TGTGCCAGCAGTCACGGGACAGGGGTCGAGCAGTACTTC.

V gene TRBV29-1 combines with J gene TRBJ1-2, with a possible D match to TRBD1 (5 bases). Trimming cost V 6 bases and J 5 bases, with 13 bases left between them. This CDR3 has 12 amino acids. The germline gives CDR1 SQVTM, CDR2 ANQGSEA. CDR3 protein: CSVSMGLYGYTF. CDR3 nucleotide sequence: TGCAGCGTCTCCATGGGACTATATGGCTACACCTTC.

The chain combines TRBV5-1 with TRBJ2-7, with TRBD1 identical over 7 bases. CDR3 length: 14 amino acids. The ends lost 0 bases at V and 2 bases at J; junction bases unmatched: 2. Germline CDR1 is SGHRS and CDR2 is YFSETQ. Written as DNA, the CDR3 is TGCGCCAGCAGCTTGGGACAGGGCCCCTACGAGCAGTACTTC. As protein: CASSLGQGPYEQYF.

The CDR3 loop reads CASSSGYSNQPQHF. The CDR3 DNA reads as TGCGCCAGCAGTTCGGGGTATAGCAATCAGCCCCAGCATTTT. The V and J genes are TRBV10-2 and TRBJ1-5; no reliable D call. The CDR3 length is 14 residues. The germline V and J ends were trimmed by 5 bases and 0 bases, with 8 bases remaining between them. Germline V gives CDR1 WSHSY, CDR2 SAAADI.

The chain is built from TRBV15 and TRBJ1-1; 7 bases map to TRBD1. CDR3 length: 18 amino acids. V shed 5 bases and J 0 bases; nucleotides not matched to a gene: 15. CDR1 LNHNV and CDR2 YYDKDF come from the germline V gene (reference sequence). CDR3 coding DNA: TGTGCCACCAGCGGATTCTTCCACACAGGGGACATGAACACTGAAGCTTTCTTT. Its translation: CATSGFFHTGDMNTEAFF. The full variable domain, completed using reference TRBV15 and TRBJ1-1, is DAMVIQNPRYQVTQFGKPVTLSCSQTLNHNVMYWYQQKSSQAPKLLFHYYDKDFNNEADTPDNFQSRRPNTSFCFLDIRSPGLGDTAMYLCATSGFFHTGDMNTEAFFGQGTRLTVV.

The rearrangement links TRBV6-5 to TRBJ2-1; D is unclear. Germline CDR1 is MNHEY and CDR2 is SVGAGI. V was clipped by 2 bases and J by 0 bases, with 11 bases between them. The CDR3 runs to 16 residues. This chain's CDR3 is CASSYRWASSYNEQFF. Here the CDR3 DNA reads TGTGCCAGCAGTTACCGGTGGGCGAGCTCCTACAATGAGCAGTTCTTC.

The rearrangement links TRBV19 to TRBJ2-7; 9 bases map to TRBD2. Germline assignment: CDR1 LNHDA and CDR2 SQIVND (reference sequence). The CDR3 loop spans 15 amino acids. V dropped 1 base and J dropped 2; count of bases not matched to a gene: 3. The CDR3 spells CASSIASGGTYEQYF. CDR3 DNA: TGTGCCAGTAGTATAGCCAGCGGGGGGACCTACGAGCAGTACTTC. Full variable domain (remainder filled in from reference TRBV19 and TRBJ2-7): DGGITQSPKYLFRKEGQNVTLSCEQNLNHDAMYWYRQDPGQGLRLIYYSQIVNDFQKGDIAEGYSVSREKKESFPLTVTSAQKNPTAFYLCASSIASGGTYEQYFGPGTRLTVT.

The V gene is TRBV6-1, the J gene TRBJ1-4; 7 bases align to TRBD1. CDR1 MNHNS and CDR2 SASEGT come from the germline V gene. The ends lost 0 bases at V and 0 bases at J; junction bases unmatched: 7. This CDR3 spans 18 amino acids. The CDR3 loop is CASSEALTGSATNEKLFF. DNA of the CDR3: TGTGCCAGCAGTGAAGCCTTGACAGGGTCTGCAACTAATGAAAAACTGTTTTTT.

This clone was seen only once. In DNA form, the CDR3 reads TGCGCCAGCAGCTTCGACCCAGGGGAGTTAAATGAGCAGTTCTTC. It yields the protein CASSFDPGELNEQFF. This chain links TRBV5-1 with TRBJ2-1, with D possibly matching TRBD1 (6 bases). Germline V gene sequence: CDR1 SGHRS, CDR2 YFSETQ. The CDR3 spans 15 residues. With 2 bases removed from V and 7 bases from J, the gap between germline ends came to 16 bases.

The chain recombines TRBV7-9 with TRBJ2-1, with 7 nucleotides matching TRBD2. After removal of 6 bases from V and 8 bases from J, the junction contained 16 bases not matched to a gene. The germline V gene encodes CDR1 SEHNR and CDR2 FQNEAQ (reference sequence). CDR3 length equals 16 residues. The CDR3 protein is CASSHGGKGPRYEQFF. The CDR3 bases are TGTGCCAGCAGTCACGGGGGGAAGGGGCCCAGGTATGAGCAGTTCTTC.

This clone was seen only once. The V gene is TRBV5-4, the J gene TRBJ1-3; 8 bases agree with TRBD1. Losses at the gene ends were 3 bases for V and 5 bases for J; bases not matched to a gene: 4. CDR3 length: 14 amino acids. The germline CDR1 and CDR2 sequences are SGHNT and YYREEE (reference sequence). The CDR3 reads CASSSQGARNTIYF. The CDR3 DNA is TGTGCCAGCAGCTCGCAGGGGGCTCGAAACACCATATATTTT.

About this clone itself: The junction departs from germline at one end; a sequencing error may be responsible. The rearrangement joins TRBV7-9 to TRBJ2-7; 11 positions match TRBD2. Germline V gene data show CDR1 as SEHNR and CDR2 as FQNEAQ (reference sequence). This CDR3 contains 17 residues. CDR3 loop: CSSSSPQTSGKGYEQYF. As DNA, the CDR3 is TGTTCCAGCAGCTCACCCCAGACTAGCGGGAAGGGCTACGAGCAGTACTTC.

This clone has a handful of counts. The V and J genes are TRBV29-1 and TRBJ2-1, with TRBD2 identical over 15 bases. The CDR3 contains 15 residues. Germline-derived CDR1 and CDR2 are SQVTM and ANQGSEA. The V segment lost 5 bases and the J segment 5 bases; nucleotides outside the gene matches: 4. Here the CDR3 DNA reads TGCAGCGTTTGGACTAGCGGGAGGGCCGACAATGAGCAGTTCTTC. It specifies CSVWTSGRADNEQFF.

The V gene is TRBV4-2, the J gene TRBJ2-3; 8 bases fit TRBD2. Germline V gene data show CDR1 as LGHNA and CDR2 as YNFKEQ. V was clipped by 1 base and J by 5 bases; unmatched bases: 8. The length of the CDR3 is 16 residues. CDR3 in DNA: TGTGCCAGCAGCCAAGCACCGAGACTAGCGTTAGATACGCAGTATTTT. Translating it yields CASSQAPRLALDTQYF.

The chain is built from TRBV9 and TRBJ2-5, with a possible D match to TRBD2 (5 bases). Germline CDR1 is SGDLS and CDR2 is YYNGEE. V was clipped by 0 bases and J by 5 bases, with 14 bases between them. The CDR3 runs to 15 residues. The CDR3 nucleotides are TGTGCCAGCAGCGTAGAGGGAGCTCGCAGTGAGACCCAGTACTTC. Its protein is CASSVEGARSETQYF.

This clone was observed once. The chain couples TRBV28 to TRBJ1-2; D perhaps matches TRBD1 (5 bases). Per the germline V gene, CDR1 is MDHEN and CDR2 is SYDVKM. V was pared by 7 bases and J by 0 bases, with 12 bases between. The CDR3 extends over 14 amino acids. In DNA form, the CDR3 reads TGTGCCAGCACCTTGGACACCTCTAACTATGGCTACACCTTC. Residues: CASTLDTSNYGYTF.

This clone was counted once. The chain combines TRBV4-2 with TRBJ1-6; 10 bases are a match to TRBD1. This CDR3 is built from 17 residues. Germline CDR1 LGHNA, CDR2 YNFKEQ. V lost 3 bases, J lost 6 bases, and 8 bases stayed unmatched. CDR3 bases: TGTGCCAGCAGCCAGGCGGTCCGGGACAGGGGTAATTCACCCCTCCACTTT. Translated, it gives CASSQAVRDRGNSPLHF.

The chain has TRBV1 and TRBJ1-4; the table names TRBD1, a call not compared with the DNA. TRBV1 is a documented pseudogene. The CDR3 length is 15 residues. CDR3 bases: TGCACCAGCAGCCAAGGAACAGGGTGGGAGGAAAAACTGTTTTTT. It translates to CTSSQGTGWEEKLFF.

The rearrangement uses TRBV7-6 and TRBJ2-1; D is unresolved. Germline CDR1 and CDR2: SGHVS and FNYEAQ. Trimming took off 5 bases at V and 2 bases at J, with 13 bases between the two ends. The CDR3 spans 15 residues. In DNA form, the CDR3 reads TGTGCCAGCAGCACCGGAACAGCAACCTACAATGAGCAGTTCTTC. Translation gives CASSTGTATYNEQFF.

This chain connects TRBV5-4 to TRBJ2-5; D uncertain. V dropped 0 bases and J dropped 2 bases, with 5 bases sitting between them. CDR1 and CDR2 from the germline V gene are SGHNT and YYREEE (reference sequence). The length of the CDR3 is 13 residues. The CDR3 DNA reads TGTGCCAGCAGCTTGGAGCCACAAGAGACCCAGTACTTC. Translating gives CASSLEPQETQYF. Full variable domain (remainder filled in from reference TRBV5-4 and TRBJ2-5): ETGVTQSPTHLIKTRGQQVTLRCSSQSGHNTVSWYQQALGQGPQFIFQYYREEENGRGNFPPRFSGLQFPNYSSELNVNALELDDSALYLCASSLEPQETQYFGPGTRLLVL.

V usage is TRBV9 and J usage is TRBJ1-2; D unresolved. CDR3 length: 12 amino acids. CDR1 and CDR2 (germline): SGDLS, YYNGEE. Trimming removed 5 bases at V and 6 bases at J, with 11 bases between. The CDR3 region has the DNA TGTGCCAGCAGGGGAGGTTCGGATGGCTACACCTTC. Its protein is CASRGGSDGYTF.

The chain is built from TRBV5-1 and TRBJ1-1; 8 bases line up with TRBD1. Unmatched junction bases numbered 6, after V lost 2 bases and J lost 3 bases. This CDR3 has 15 residues. Germline CDR1 SGHRS, CDR2 YFSETQ. DNA for the CDR3: TGCGCCAGCAGCTTAGACAGGGGATCGGACACTGAAGCTTTCTTT. This encodes CASSLDRGSDTEAFF. The full variable domain, with the rest looked up from reference TRBV5-1 and TRBJ1-1, is KAGVTQTPRYLIKTRGQQVTLSCSPISGHRSVSWYQQTPGQGLQFLFEYFSETQRNKGNFPGRFSGRQFSNSRSEMNVSTLELGDSALYLCASSLDRGSDTEAFFGQGTRLTVV.

The V and J genes are TRBV19 and TRBJ2-7, with D possibly matching TRBD1 (6 bases). The CDR3 covers 13 residues. V lost 5 bases and J 7 bases, leaving 15 bases between the germline ends. CDR1 and CDR2 (germline): LNHDA, SQIVND (reference sequence). For the CDR3, the DNA is TGTGCCAGTAGTGTCCTTGGGGGCGGTGAGCAGTACTTC. This gives the protein CASSVLGGGEQYF.